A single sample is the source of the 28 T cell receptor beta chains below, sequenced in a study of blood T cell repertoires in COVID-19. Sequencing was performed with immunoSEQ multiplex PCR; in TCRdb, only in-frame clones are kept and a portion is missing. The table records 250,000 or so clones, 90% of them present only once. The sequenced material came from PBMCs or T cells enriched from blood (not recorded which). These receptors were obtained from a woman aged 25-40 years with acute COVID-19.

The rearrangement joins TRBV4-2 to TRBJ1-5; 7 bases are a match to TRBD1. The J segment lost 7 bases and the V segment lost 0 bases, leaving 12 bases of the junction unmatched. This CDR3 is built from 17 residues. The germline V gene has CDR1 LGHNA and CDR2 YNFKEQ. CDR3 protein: CASSQEGPSQGSQPQHF. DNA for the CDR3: TGTGCCAGCAGCCAAGAAGGGCCGTCACAGGGGAGCCAGCCCCAGCATTTT.

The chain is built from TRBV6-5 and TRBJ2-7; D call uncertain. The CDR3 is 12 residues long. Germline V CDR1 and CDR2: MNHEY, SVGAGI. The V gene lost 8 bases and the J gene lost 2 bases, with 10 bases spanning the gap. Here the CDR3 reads CASSGYPYEQYF. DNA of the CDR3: TGTGCCAGCTCAGGTTATCCCTACGAGCAGTACTTC.

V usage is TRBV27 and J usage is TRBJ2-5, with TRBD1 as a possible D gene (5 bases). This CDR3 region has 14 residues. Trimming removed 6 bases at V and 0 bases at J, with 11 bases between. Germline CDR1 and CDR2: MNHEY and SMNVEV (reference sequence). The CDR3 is CASSHNRYQETQYF. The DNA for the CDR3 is TGTGCCAGCAGCCACAACAGGTACCAAGAGACCCAGTACTTC.

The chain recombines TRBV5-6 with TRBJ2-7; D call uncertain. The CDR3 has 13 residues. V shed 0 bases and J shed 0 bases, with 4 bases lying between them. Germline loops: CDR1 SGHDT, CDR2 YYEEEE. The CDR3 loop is CASSLGSSYEQYF. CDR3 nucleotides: TGTGCCAGCAGCTTGGGCAGCTCCTACGAGCAGTACTTC.

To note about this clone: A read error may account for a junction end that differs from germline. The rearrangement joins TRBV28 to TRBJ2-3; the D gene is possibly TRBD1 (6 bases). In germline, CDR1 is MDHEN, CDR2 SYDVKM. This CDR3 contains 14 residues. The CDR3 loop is CAISTGWSTDTQYF. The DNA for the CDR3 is TGTGCCATCAGTACAGGGTGGAGCACAGATACGCAGTATTTT.

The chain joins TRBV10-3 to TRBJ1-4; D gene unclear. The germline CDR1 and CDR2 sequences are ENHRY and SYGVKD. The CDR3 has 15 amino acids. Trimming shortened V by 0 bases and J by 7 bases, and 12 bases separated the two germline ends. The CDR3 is CAISESRAGGEKLFF. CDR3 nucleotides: TGTGCCATCAGTGAGTCAAGGGCTGGAGGTGAAAAACTGTTTTTT.

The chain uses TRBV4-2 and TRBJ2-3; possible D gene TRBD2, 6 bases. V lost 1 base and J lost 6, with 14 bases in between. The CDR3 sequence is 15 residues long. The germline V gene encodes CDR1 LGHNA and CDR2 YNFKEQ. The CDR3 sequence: CASSQAVEGSDTQYF. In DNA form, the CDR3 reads TGTGCCAGCAGCCAAGCCGTGGAGGGATCGGATACGCAGTATTTT.

This CDR3 is CASSESGGMNTEAFF. The DNA for the CDR3 is TGTGCCAGCAGTGAATCGGGGGGGATGAACACTGAAGCTTTCTTT. The chain combines TRBV25-1 with TRBJ1-1, with D perhaps matching TRBD1 (5 bases). Trimming removed 1 base from V and 0 bases from J, with 9 bases in between. The CDR3 spans 15 residues. Germline V gene lookup returns CDR1 MGHDK and CDR2 SYGVNS.

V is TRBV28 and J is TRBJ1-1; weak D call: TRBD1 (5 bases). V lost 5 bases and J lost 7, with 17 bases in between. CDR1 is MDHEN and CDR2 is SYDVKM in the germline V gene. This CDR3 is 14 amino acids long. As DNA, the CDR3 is TGTGCCAGCAGTCTGGGAGGGGAGGTGGTTGAAGCTTTCTTT. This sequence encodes CASSLGGEVVEAFF.

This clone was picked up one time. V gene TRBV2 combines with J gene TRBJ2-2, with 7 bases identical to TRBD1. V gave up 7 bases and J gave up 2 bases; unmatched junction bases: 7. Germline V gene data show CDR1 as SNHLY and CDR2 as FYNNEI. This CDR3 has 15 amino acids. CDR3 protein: CASIRDSDNTGELFF. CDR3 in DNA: TGTGCCAGCATTCGGGACAGTGACAACACCGGGGAGCTGTTTTTT.

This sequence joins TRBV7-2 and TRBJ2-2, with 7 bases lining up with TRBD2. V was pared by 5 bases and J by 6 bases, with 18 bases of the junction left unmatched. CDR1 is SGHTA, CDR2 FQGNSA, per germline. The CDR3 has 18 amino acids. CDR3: CASSPFPVGQGGAGELFF. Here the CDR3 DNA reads TGTGCCAGCAGCCCTTTCCCAGTGGGTCAGGGAGGGGCCGGGGAGCTGTTTTTT.

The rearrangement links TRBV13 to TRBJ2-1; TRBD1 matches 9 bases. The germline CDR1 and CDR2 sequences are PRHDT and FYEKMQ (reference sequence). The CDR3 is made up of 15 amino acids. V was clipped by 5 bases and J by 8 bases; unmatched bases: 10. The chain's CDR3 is CASSQTGTGRHEQFF. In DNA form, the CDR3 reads TGTGCCAGCAGCCAAACCGGGACAGGGAGGCATGAGCAGTTCTTC.

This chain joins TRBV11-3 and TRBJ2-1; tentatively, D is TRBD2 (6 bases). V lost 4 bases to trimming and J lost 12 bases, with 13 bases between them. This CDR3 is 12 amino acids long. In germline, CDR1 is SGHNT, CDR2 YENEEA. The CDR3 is CASSSLNGGQFF. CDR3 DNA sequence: TGTGCCAGCAGCTCACTAAACGGGGGGCAGTTCTTC. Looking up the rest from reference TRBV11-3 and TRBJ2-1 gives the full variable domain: EAGVVQSPRYKIIEKKQPVAFWCNPISGHNTLYWYLQNLGQGPELLIRYENEEAVDDSQLPKDRFSAERLKGVDSTLKIQPAELGDSAVYLCASSSLNGGQFFGPGTRLTVL.

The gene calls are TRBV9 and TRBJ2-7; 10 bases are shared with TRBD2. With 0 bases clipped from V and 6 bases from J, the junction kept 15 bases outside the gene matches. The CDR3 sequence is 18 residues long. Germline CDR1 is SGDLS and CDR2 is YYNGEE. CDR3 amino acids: CASSVGTSGTLGQGEQYF. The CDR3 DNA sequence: TGTGCCAGCAGCGTAGGAACTAGCGGGACCCTAGGGCAAGGCGAGCAGTACTTC.

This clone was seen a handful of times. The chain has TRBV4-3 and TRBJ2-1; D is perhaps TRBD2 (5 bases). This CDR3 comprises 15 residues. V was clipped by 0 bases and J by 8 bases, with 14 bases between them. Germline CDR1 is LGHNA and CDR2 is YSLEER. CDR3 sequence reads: CASSQDRTRIYEQFF. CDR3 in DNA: TGCGCCAGCAGCCAAGATCGAACTAGAATCTATGAGCAGTTCTTC.

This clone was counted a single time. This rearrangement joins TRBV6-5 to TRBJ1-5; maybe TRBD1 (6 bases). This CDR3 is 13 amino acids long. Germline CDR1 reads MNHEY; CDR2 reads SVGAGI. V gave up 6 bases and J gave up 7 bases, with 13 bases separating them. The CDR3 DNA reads TGTGCCAGCAGCTCAGGGGTATACCAGCCCCAGCATTTT. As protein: CASSSGVYQPQHF.

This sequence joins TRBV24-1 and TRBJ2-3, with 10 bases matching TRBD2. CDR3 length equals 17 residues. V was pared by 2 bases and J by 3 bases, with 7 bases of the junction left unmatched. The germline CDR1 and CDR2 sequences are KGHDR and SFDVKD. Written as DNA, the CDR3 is TGTGCCACCAGTGATTATCAAGCGGGAGGGCCTACAGATACGCAGTATTTT. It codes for CATSDYQAGGPTDTQYF.

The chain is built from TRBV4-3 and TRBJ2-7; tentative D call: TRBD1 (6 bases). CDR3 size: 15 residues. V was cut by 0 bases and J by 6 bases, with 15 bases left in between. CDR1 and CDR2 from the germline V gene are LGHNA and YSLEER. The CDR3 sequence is CASSQDMSGVGEQYF. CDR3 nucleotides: TGCGCCAGCAGCCAAGATATGTCAGGGGTAGGCGAGCAGTACTTC.

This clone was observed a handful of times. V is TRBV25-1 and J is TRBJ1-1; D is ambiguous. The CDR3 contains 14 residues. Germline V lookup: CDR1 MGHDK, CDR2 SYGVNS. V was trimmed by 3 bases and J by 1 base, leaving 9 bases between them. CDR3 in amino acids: CASSEYEENTEAFF. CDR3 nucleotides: TGTGCCAGCAGTGAGTACGAGGAGAACACTGAAGCTTTCTTT. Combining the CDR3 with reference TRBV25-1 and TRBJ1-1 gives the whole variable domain EADIYQTPRYLVIGTGKKITLECSQTMGHDKMYWYQQDPGMELHLIHYSYGVNSTEKGDLSSESTVSRIRTEHFPLTLESARPSHTSQYLCASSEYEENTEAFFGQGTRLTVV.

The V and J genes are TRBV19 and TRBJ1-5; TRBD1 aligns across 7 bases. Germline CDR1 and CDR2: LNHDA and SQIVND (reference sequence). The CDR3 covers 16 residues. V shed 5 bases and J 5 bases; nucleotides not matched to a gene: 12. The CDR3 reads CASSVGQFLTDQPQHF. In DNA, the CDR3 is TGTGCCAGTAGTGTGGGACAGTTTTTGACTGATCAGCCCCAGCATTTT.

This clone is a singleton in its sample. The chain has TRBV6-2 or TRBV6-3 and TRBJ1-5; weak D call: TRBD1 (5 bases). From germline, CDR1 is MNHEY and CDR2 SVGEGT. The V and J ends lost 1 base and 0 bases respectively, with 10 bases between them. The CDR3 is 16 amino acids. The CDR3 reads CASSYWSGRSNQPQHF. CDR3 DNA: TGTGCCAGCAGTTACTGGTCAGGGCGTAGCAATCAGCCCCAGCATTTT.

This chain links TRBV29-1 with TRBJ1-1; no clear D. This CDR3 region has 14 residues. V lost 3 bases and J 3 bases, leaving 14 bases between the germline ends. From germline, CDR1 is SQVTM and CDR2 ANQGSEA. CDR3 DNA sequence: TGCAGCGTTGATCCCATTGGGCGGGACACTGAAGCTTTCTTT. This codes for CSVDPIGRDTEAFF.

CDR3 bases: TGTGCCAGTACCCCAGCGGGAGGGCCGAGGAATGAGCAGTTCTTC. Its translation: CASTPAGGPRNEQFF. This sequence joins TRBV19 and TRBJ2-1, with TRBD2 identical over 10 bases. This CDR3 is 15 amino acids long. The V and J ends lost 7 bases and 7 bases, in that order; junction bases with no gene match: 10. Germline lookup yields CDR1 LNHDA and CDR2 SQIVND (reference sequence).

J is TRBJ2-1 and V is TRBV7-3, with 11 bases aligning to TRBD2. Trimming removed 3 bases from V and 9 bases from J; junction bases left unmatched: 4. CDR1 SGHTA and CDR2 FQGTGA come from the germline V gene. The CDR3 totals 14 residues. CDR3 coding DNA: TGTGCCAGCAGCTTGGGGACTAGCGGAGGTGAGCAGTTCTTC. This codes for CASSLGTSGGEQFF.

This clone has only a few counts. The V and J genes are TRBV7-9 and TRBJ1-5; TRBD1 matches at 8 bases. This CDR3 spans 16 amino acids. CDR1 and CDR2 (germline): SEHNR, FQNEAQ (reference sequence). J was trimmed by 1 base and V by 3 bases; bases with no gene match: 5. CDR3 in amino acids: CASSFGQGGSNQPQHF. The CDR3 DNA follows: TGTGCCAGCAGCTTTGGACAGGGTGGGAGCAATCAGCCCCAGCATTTT.

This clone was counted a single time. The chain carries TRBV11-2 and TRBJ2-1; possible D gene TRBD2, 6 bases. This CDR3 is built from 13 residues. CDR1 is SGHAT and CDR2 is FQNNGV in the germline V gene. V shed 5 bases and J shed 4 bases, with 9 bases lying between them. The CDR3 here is CASSPGLYNEQFF. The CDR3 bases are TGTGCCAGCAGCCCGGGACTGTACAATGAGCAGTTCTTC.

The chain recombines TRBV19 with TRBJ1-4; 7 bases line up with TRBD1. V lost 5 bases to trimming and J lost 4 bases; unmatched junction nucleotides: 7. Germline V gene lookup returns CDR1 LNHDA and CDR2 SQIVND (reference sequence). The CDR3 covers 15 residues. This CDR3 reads CASSPGDSRNEKLFF. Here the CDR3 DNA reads TGTGCCAGTAGTCCGGGGGACAGCCGTAATGAAAAACTGTTTTTT.

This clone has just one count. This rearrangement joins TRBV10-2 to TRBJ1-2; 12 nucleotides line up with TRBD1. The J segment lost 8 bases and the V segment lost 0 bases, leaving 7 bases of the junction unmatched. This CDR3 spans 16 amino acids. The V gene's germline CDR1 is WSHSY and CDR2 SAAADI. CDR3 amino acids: CASSESWGQGAGGYTF. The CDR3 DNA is TGCGCCAGCAGTGAGTCGTGGGGACAGGGGGCTGGAGGCTACACCTTC.